Presented here are 21 T cell receptor beta chains from one specimen sequenced in a study of T cell repertoires in cytomegalovirus infection. TCRdb processed the reads anew with MiXCR; each CDR3 protein has one entry. The repertoire holds under 450,000 distinct CDR3 sequences, about 35% seen once, with approximately 12% in the top ten. Antigens of these TCRs are unknown. This material consisted of cultured PBMCs, taken from culture after CMV antigen stimulation. These receptor sequences come from a human donor in good health (CMV status not recorded). Some clones in this sample may be carry-over from other donors' samples.

CDR3 residues: CASSYLGGEQYV. The CDR3 bases are TGTGCCAGCAGTTACCTGGGAGGCGAGCAGTACGTC. V gene TRBV6-2 or TRBV6-3 combines with J gene TRBJ2-7; the D gene is possibly TRBD2 (6 bases). Deletions cut 2 bases from V and 6 bases from J, with 8 bases between. CDR1 MNHEY and CDR2 SVGEGT come from the germline V gene. This CDR3 contains 12 residues.

The rearrangement links TRBV4-2 to TRBJ1-1; possibly TRBD1 for D (5 bases). The CDR3 covers 16 residues. In germline, CDR1 is LGHNA, CDR2 YNFKEQ. V was shortened by 0 bases and J by 1 base, with 12 bases between the two germline ends. The CDR3, as DNA: TGTGCCAGCAGCCAAGAGTGGGGGGGGACGAACACTGAAGCTTTCTTT. Translated: CASSQEWGGTNTEAFF.

This clonotype was picked up many times. The chain recombines TRBV28 with TRBJ1-4; no clear D. The CDR3 runs 15 residues. The V and J ends lost 5 bases and 0 bases respectively, with 10 bases between them. From germline, CDR1 is MDHEN and CDR2 SYDVKM. This chain's CDR3 is CASSPGRSTNEKLFF. The CDR3 DNA sequence: TGTGCCAGCAGTCCTGGCCGTTCAACTAATGAAAAACTGTTTTTT.

The chain has TRBV6-6 and TRBJ1-5, with 8 bases identical to TRBD1. The V and J ends lost 7 bases and 2 bases, in that order; junction bases with no gene match: 4. CDR3 length: 14 amino acids. The germline CDR1 and CDR2 sequences are MNHNY and SVGAGI (reference sequence). The CDR3 DNA follows: TGTGCCAGCATTGACAGGGGTGGCAATCAGCCCCAGCATTTT. Its protein product is CASIDRGGNQPQHF.

V usage is TRBV5-1 and J usage is TRBJ2-1; D possibly corresponds to TRBD2 (6 bases). V gave up 6 bases and J gave up 10 bases, with 11 bases separating them. The CDR3 covers 11 residues. CDR1 is SGHRS, CDR2 YFSETQ, per germline. CDR3 nucleotide sequence: TGCGCCAGCATGTCTAGCGAGGAGCAGTTCTTC. Translating gives CASMSSEEQFF.

This rearrangement joins TRBV12-3 or TRBV12-4 to TRBJ2-1; 10 nucleotides match TRBD2. With 6 bases clipped from V and 6 bases from J, the junction kept 8 bases outside the gene matches. This CDR3 has 15 residues. The CDR3 DNA is TGTGCCAGCAGACGCAAGCGGGAGGGCACCAATGAGCAGTTCTTC. Protein sequence: CASRRKREGTNEQFF.

Only a few counts were recorded for this clonotype. The chain has TRBV6-6 and TRBJ1-6; a possible D gene is TRBD1 (6 bases). Trimming took off 2 bases at V and 8 bases at J, with 13 bases between the two ends. The CDR3 spans 15 residues. Germline values: CDR1 MNHNY, CDR2 SVGAGI (reference sequence). The DNA of the CDR3 is TGTGCCAGCAGTTACGGTCAGGGGATTGATTCACCCCTCCACTTT. This codes for CASSYGQGIDSPLHF.

In this sample, this clonotype turned up a few times. This sequence joins TRBV19 and TRBJ2-7; D might be TRBD2 (6 bases). The CDR3 runs 15 residues. V lost 1 base and J lost 2, with 12 bases in between. Per germline, CDR1 LNHDA and CDR2 SQIVND (reference sequence). CDR3 nucleotides: TGTGCCAGTAGTATAGTCAGCGGGCCAACCTACGAGCAGTACTTC. It encodes CASSIVSGPTYEQYF.

The chain couples TRBV20-1 to TRBJ2-7, with a weak D call TRBD1 (6 bases). V lost 5 bases, J lost 3 bases, and 8 bases lay in between. CDR3 length: 11 residues. Per germline, CDR1 DFQATT and CDR2 SNEGSKA (reference sequence). The CDR3 reads CSAWDIYEQYF. CDR3 DNA: TGCAGTGCTTGGGACATCTACGAGCAGTACTTC.

This clonotype was recorded a few times. The chain couples TRBV7-4 to TRBJ2-1; D is perhaps TRBD2 (6 bases). Germline lookup yields CDR1 SGHVT and CDR2 SQSDAQ. V dropped 5 bases and J dropped 4 bases, with 18 bases sitting between them. The length of the CDR3 is 16 residues. The CDR3 DNA reads as TGTGCCAGCAGCCAGGGTGCGGGACTGCAGTACAATGAGCAGTTCTTC. This gives the protein CASSQGAGLQYNEQFF.

This chain connects TRBV6-8 to TRBJ2-7, with a tentative D call TRBD1 (6 bases). CDR1 and CDR2 from the germline V gene are MNHGY and SAAAGT. V lost 8 bases and J lost 6, with 17 bases in between. The CDR3 has 13 residues. CDR3 region: CASGNTGLAEQYV. CDR3 sequence (DNA): TGTGCCAGCGGAAATACAGGGTTGGCCGAGCAGTACGTC.

This chain joins TRBV12-3 or TRBV12-4 and TRBJ2-1; D might be TRBD2 (6 bases). CDR3 length equals 16 residues. Trimming removed 2 bases at V and 2 bases at J, with 13 bases between. The CDR3 region is CASSLLAGRAYNEQFF. DNA for the CDR3: TGTGCCAGCAGTTTATTGGCGGGGCGGGCCTACAATGAGCAGTTCTTC.

The rearrangement uses TRBV7-6 and TRBJ2-1; 9 bases agree with TRBD2. Trimming took 5 bases from V and 16 from J; bases not matched to a gene: 12. Germline-derived CDR1 and CDR2 are SGHVS and FNYEAQ. The CDR3 is 13 residues long. The CDR3 region has the DNA TGTGCCAGCAGCGAAGACCTAGCGGGACGAGTTTTCTTC. This codes for CASSEDLAGRVFF.

This clonotype was counted at least ten times. The rearrangement joins TRBV28 to TRBJ2-1; possibly TRBD2 for D (7 bases). Trimming stripped 5 bases from V and 0 bases from J, with 14 bases between. There are 16 residues in the CDR3. Germline V gene lookup returns CDR1 MDHEN and CDR2 SYDVKM. CDR3 coding DNA: TGTGCCAGCAGTCTTGGGGGCGGGAGCTCCTACAATGAGCAGTTCTTC. The encoded protein is CASSLGGGSSYNEQFF.

This chain uses TRBV6-2 or TRBV6-3 with TRBJ2-3; a possible D gene is TRBD2 (5 bases). Germline V gene sequence: CDR1 MNHEY, CDR2 SVGEGT. This CDR3 comprises 14 residues. With 2 bases removed from V and 6 bases from J, the gap between germline ends came to 12 bases. In DNA, the CDR3 is TGTGCCAGCAGTTACGTACAGAGAGGGGATACGCAGTATTTT. Encoded protein: CASSYVQRGDTQYF.

Only one count was recorded for this clonotype. The chain joins TRBV5-6 to TRBJ2-7, with D perhaps matching TRBD1 (6 bases). Germline lookup yields CDR1 SGHDT and CDR2 YYEEEE. Trimming stripped 3 bases from V and 1 base from J, with 14 bases between. This CDR3 is 15 amino acids long. CDR3 bases: TGTGCCAGCAGCTGGGGACACCTTGTTTCCTACGAGCAGTACTTC. Protein sequence: CASSWGHLVSYEQYF.

The chain couples TRBV6-1 to TRBJ2-7; D remains ambiguous. The V and J ends lost 8 bases and 4 bases respectively, with 21 bases between them. CDR3 size: 15 residues. From germline, CDR1 is MNHNS and CDR2 SASEGT. CDR3 residues: CASRYIWNHPYEQYF. The CDR3 DNA follows: TGTGCCAGCCGGTATATATGGAATCACCCTTACGAGCAGTACTTC.

This clonotype was recorded a few times. DNA of the CDR3: TGTGCTAGTGGACGTGACAGGAATTATGGCTACACCTTC. Its protein is CASGRDRNYGYTF. The chain links TRBV12-5 to TRBJ1-2; TRBD1 is a possible D gene (6 bases). CDR3 length: 13 amino acids. V lost 6 bases and J lost 5, with 13 bases in between. Germline CDR1 and CDR2: LGHNT and FRNRAP.

This clonotype appeared a few times. The J gene is TRBJ1-2, the V gene TRBV6-8; D is ambiguous. Between the trimmed V and J ends, which lost 0 bases and 4 bases, there was a span of 9 bases. The germline CDR1 and CDR2 sequences are MNHGY and SAAAGT. This CDR3 has 14 amino acids. The DNA for the CDR3 is TGTGCCAGCAGTTACTCTCGATCGGTCTATGGCTACACCTTC. Translation gives CASSYSRSVYGYTF.

The V gene is TRBV19, the J gene TRBJ2-1; 8 nucleotides align to TRBD1. Germline V gene data show CDR1 as LNHDA and CDR2 as SQIVND (reference sequence). The CDR3 contains 14 residues. V lost 5 bases to trimming and J lost 6 bases; unmatched junction nucleotides: 6. The CDR3 sequence: CASSRRQGANEQFF. Written as DNA, the CDR3 is TGTGCCAGTAGTCGGCGCCAGGGGGCCAATGAGCAGTTCTTC. Complete variable domain (other parts from reference TRBV19 and TRBJ2-1): DGGITQSPKYLFRKEGQNVTLSCEQNLNHDAMYWYRQDPGQGLRLIYYSQIVNDFQKGDIAEGYSVSREKKESFPLTVTSAQKNPTAFYLCASSRRQGANEQFFGPGTRLTVL.

The chain carries TRBV28 and TRBJ2-7; D is possibly TRBD2 (5 bases). Germline values: CDR1 MDHEN, CDR2 SYDVKM. The CDR3 loop spans 12 amino acids. V shed 6 bases and J shed 5 bases, with 11 bases lying between them. The CDR3 loop reads CASSGLAHEQYF. The CDR3 DNA reads as TGTGCCAGCAGCGGTTTAGCGCACGAGCAGTACTTC.